The clone carrying this T cell receptor beta chain was seen only a few times. This sample was included in a study of T cells in Graves' hyperthyroidism and ophthalmopathy. V lost 0 bases and J 1 base, leaving 12 bases between the germline ends. CDR1 is MNHEY, CDR2 SVGAGI, per germline. This CDR3 has 16 amino acids. RNA transcripts gave rise to amplified TCR beta CDR3 regions. HTBI primers were used for first-round RT-PCR of the TCR CDR3. Each CDR3 protein is one row after TCRdb ran MiXCR on the multiplex PCR reads. The sample consists of hundreds of thousands of distinct CDR3 sequences, about 17% of them appearing once.

The specimen sequenced was blood. The clonotype originates from a woman aged 45 to 65 with Graves' hyperthyroidism that later progressed to Graves' ophthalmopathy. The J gene is TRBJ1-1, the V gene TRBV6-5, with D perhaps TRBD1 (5 bases). Here the CDR3 DNA reads TGTGCCAGCAGTTACTCGATCGGGACCGGGAACACTGAAGCTTTCTTT. Its protein product is CASSYSIGTGNTEAFF.